This TCR beta chain derives from a study of cytomegalovirus exposure and HLA in healthy donors. The CDR3 covers 15 residues. Germline CDR1 and CDR2: MDHEN and SYDVKM. The J segment lost 6 bases and the V segment lost 6 bases, leaving 8 bases of the junction unmatched. The protocol was immunoSEQ multiplex PCR, while the TCRdb copy is restricted to in-frame clones and leaves out a portion. The repertoire holds under 200,000 clones, with 75% to 95% as singletons. The source material was PBMCs. The clonotype was recovered from a woman under 30 in good health and CMV-seropositive. V usage is TRBV28 and J usage is TRBJ2-1, with 10 bases matching TRBD2. The CDR3: CASRLAGGLFNEQFF. CDR3 bases: TGTGCCAGCAGGTTAGCGGGAGGCTTGTTCAATGAGCAGTTCTTC.